A single sample gave rise to the 31 T cell receptor beta chains below, sequenced in a study of CD8 T cells in ankylosing spondylitis. For these receptors, no antigen is known. Regarding the study as a whole: Typical of ankylosing spondylitis blood, it appeared, was a TCR beta motif of roughly eight highly homologous variants.

TCRdb reprocessed the 5' RACE reads via MiXCR and lists one record per CDR3 protein. The table includes fewer than 450,000 distinct CDR3 sequences, 15% to 20% detected once. What was sequenced was blood, either unsorted or a sorted T cell fraction (not recorded which). These receptors came from a male donor with ankylosing spondylitis.

This clonotype appeared many times. The chain joins TRBV10-3 to TRBJ1-1; possible D gene TRBD1, 5 bases. The CDR3 runs 15 residues. CDR1 is ENHRY and CDR2 is SYGVKD in the germline V gene. Trimming shortened V by 2 bases and J by 1 base, and 11 bases separated the two germline ends. The CDR3 DNA follows: TGTGCCATCAGTGAGAGTAGGGACGGGAACACTGAAGCTTTCTTT. It yields the protein CAISESRDGNTEAFF.

This rearrangement joins TRBV7-2 to TRBJ2-2, with 12 bases matching TRBD1. The length of the CDR3 is 16 residues. Germline-derived CDR1 and CDR2 are SGHTA and FQGNSA. J lost 6 bases, V lost 1 base, and 3 bases had no gene match. The CDR3 here is CASSLGDRGPAGELFF. In DNA, the CDR3 is TGTGCCAGCAGCTTAGGGGACAGGGGGCCGGCCGGGGAGCTGTTTTTT.

The J gene is TRBJ2-3, the V gene TRBV6-5; 9 bases match TRBD2. Germline CDR1 is MNHEY and CDR2 is SVGAGI. After removal of 5 bases from V and 3 bases from J, the junction contained 6 bases not matched to a gene. The CDR3 has 15 amino acids. CDR3 DNA: TGTGCCAGCAGTCTCGACAGCGGGAGGACAGATACGCAGTATTTT. Amino acid sequence: CASSLDSGRTDTQYF.

This clonotype was observed a handful of times. The chain joins TRBV5-5 to TRBJ1-1, with D perhaps TRBD1 (6 bases). V lost 4 bases to trimming and J lost 3 bases, with 13 bases between them. In germline, CDR1 is SGHKS, CDR2 YYEKEE (reference sequence). This CDR3 comprises 14 residues. CDR3 residues: CASSPLGADTEAFF. The CDR3, as DNA: TGTGCCAGCAGCCCTTTGGGGGCGGACACTGAAGCTTTCTTT.

This chain links TRBV5-1 with TRBJ1-1, with a weak D call TRBD1 (6 bases). V was trimmed by 3 bases and J by 5 bases, leaving 17 bases between them. The germline V gene has CDR1 SGHRS and CDR2 YFSETQ. This CDR3 is 15 amino acids long. In DNA, the CDR3 is TGCGCCAGCAGCTCCATCCTAGGGGGAAGGACTGAAGCTTTCTTT. It specifies CASSSILGGRTEAFF.

This rearrangement joins TRBV6-5 to TRBJ2-2; tentatively, D is TRBD2 (6 bases). The CDR3 length is 14 residues. Germline V gene data show CDR1 as MNHEY and CDR2 as SVGAGI. Between the trimmed V and J ends, which lost 4 bases and 5 bases, there was a span of 11 bases. CDR3 coding DNA: TGTGCCAGCAGTTCGACTAGGGGAACCGGGGAGCTGTTTTTT. Residues: CASSSTRGTGELFF.

This clonotype showed up just a few times. The V gene is TRBV6-5, the J gene TRBJ1-2, with D tentatively TRBD1 (5 bases). This CDR3 has 14 amino acids. Trimming took 6 bases from V and 7 from J, leaving 18 bases between them. Looked up from germline, CDR1 is MNHEY and CDR2 is SVGAGI. The DNA of the CDR3 is TGTGCCAGCAGCTTATTCGGGGGATTAGGTGGCTACACCTTC. This translates into CASSLFGGLGGYTF.

In this sample, this clonotype turned up a few times. One end of the junction does not line up with germline, which may come from a read error. J is TRBJ2-1 and V is TRBV20-1; possibly TRBD2 for D (6 bases). The germline V gene encodes CDR1 DFQATT and CDR2 SNEGSKA (reference sequence). The CDR3 has 15 amino acids. The CDR3, as DNA: TGCTGTGCAATGACTAGTTTTCCGATCTACAATGAGCAGTTCTTC. Its protein product is CCAMTSFPIYNEQFF.

The V gene is TRBV7-3, the J gene TRBJ2-1; 11 nucleotides line up with TRBD2. CDR1 SGHTA and CDR2 FQGTGA come from the germline V gene. The J segment lost 7 bases and the V segment lost 6 bases, leaving 8 bases of the junction unmatched. The CDR3 runs to 15 residues. The CDR3 nucleotides are TGTGCCAGCAGTTCCGGGACTAGCGGTGCAAATGAGCAGTTCTTC. This sequence encodes CASSSGTSGANEQFF.

This clonotype has more than one count but fewer than ten. The chain carries TRBV4-3 and TRBJ2-4, with D possibly TRBD2 on 6 matching bases. Germline V gives CDR1 LGHNA, CDR2 YSLEER. V lost 0 bases, J lost 1 base, and 10 bases lay in between. The CDR3 is made up of 16 amino acids. The DNA for the CDR3 is TGCGCCAGCAGCCAAGATTTGGAGGGGGCCAAAAACATTCAGTACTTC. Translation: CASSQDLEGAKNIQYF.

The chain uses TRBV18 and TRBJ1-2; D not resolved. Germline CDR1 reads KGHSH; CDR2 reads LQKENI. Trimming took 3 bases from V and 1 from J, leaving 12 bases between them. This CDR3 contains 15 residues. CDR3 bases: TGTGCCAGCTCACCCCGGCAGACGGTTAACTATGGCTACACCTTC. This codes for CASSPRQTVNYGYTF.

The J gene is TRBJ2-2, the V gene TRBV6-2 or TRBV6-3; TRBD2 agrees at 9 bases. The CDR3 runs to 16 residues. V gave up 0 bases and J gave up 6 bases; unmatched junction bases: 5. Germline CDR1 MNHEY, CDR2 SVGEGT. The CDR3 region is CASSYSIRTSAGELFF. The CDR3 DNA reads as TGTGCCAGCAGTTACTCGATAAGGACTAGCGCCGGGGAGCTGTTTTTT.

This chain uses TRBV4-2 with TRBJ2-2; D is undetermined. The CDR3 extends over 14 amino acids. The V and J ends lost 0 bases and 6 bases respectively, with 8 bases between them. Germline assignment: CDR1 LGHNA and CDR2 YNFKEQ. The CDR3 DNA is TGTGCCAGCAGCCAAGAATATGGACCCGGGGAGCTGTTTTTT. It encodes CASSQEYGPGELFF.

The sample holds many counts of this clonotype. This chain joins TRBV5-1 and TRBJ2-1; maybe TRBD1 (6 bases). Germline CDR1 reads SGHRS; CDR2 reads YFSETQ. Trimming shortened V by 4 bases and J by 7 bases, and 18 bases separated the two germline ends. The CDR3 loop spans 15 amino acids. The CDR3 region is CASSPSPRQDNEQFF. The CDR3 nucleotides are TGCGCCAGCAGCCCGTCCCCGCGACAGGATAATGAGCAGTTCTTC.

This sequence joins TRBV5-1 and TRBJ1-2, with D tentatively TRBD1 (6 bases). Trimming removed 4 bases at V and 3 bases at J, with 22 bases between. The germline V gene encodes CDR1 SGHRS and CDR2 YFSETQ. The length of the CDR3 is 17 residues. DNA of the CDR3: TGCGCCAGCAGCCGCAGGGGTTTAGATGAGGGTGACTATGGCTACACCTTC. Translated, it gives CASSRRGLDEGDYGYTF.

The chain combines TRBV20-1 with TRBJ2-7; D ambiguous. This CDR3 is built from 13 residues. CDR1 is DFQATT and CDR2 is SNEGSKA in the germline V gene (reference sequence). V gave up 7 bases and J gave up 2 bases, with 15 bases separating them. CDR3 nucleotides: TGCAGTGGGGTTCCTACTTCAGCCTACGAGCAGTACTTC. This gives the protein CSGVPTSAYEQYF.

The chain has TRBV28 and TRBJ2-1; no definite D call. The CDR3 runs to 10 residues. Per germline, CDR1 MDHEN and CDR2 SYDVKM. The germline V and J ends were trimmed by 7 bases and 7 bases, with 5 bases remaining between them. The CDR3 DNA is TGTGCCAGCAAGGGTAATGAGCAGTTCTTC. Encoded protein: CASKGNEQFF.

A few counts support this clonotype. V is TRBV28 and J is TRBJ2-5; D is perhaps TRBD1 (6 bases). The CDR3 is made up of 16 amino acids. CDR1 MDHEN and CDR2 SYDVKM come from the germline V gene. The ends were cut back, 5 bases at V and 5 bases at J, with 21 bases in the middle. The CDR3 sequence: CASSPLKTGWGETQYF. The DNA of the CDR3 is TGTGCCAGCAGTCCCCTGAAGACAGGCTGGGGGGAGACCCAGTACTTC.

The chain has TRBV5-1 and TRBJ2-2, with no clear D. The germline CDR1 and CDR2 sequences are SGHRS and YFSETQ. V was pared by 1 base and J by 3 bases, with 10 bases between. CDR3 length: 15 amino acids. CDR3 in DNA: TGCGCCAGCAGCTTGCGGGCATCGGACACCGGGGAGCTGTTTTTT. Amino acids: CASSLRASDTGELFF.

Only one count was recorded for this clonotype. At one end, the junction sequence differs from germline, possibly due to a read error. The V gene is TRBV29-1, the J gene TRBJ2-7; D call uncertain. The CDR3 is made up of 17 amino acids. Per the germline V gene, CDR1 is SQVTM and CDR2 is ANQGSEA. CDR3 in amino acids: CSVANPRNSPSSYEHYF. The CDR3 DNA sequence: TGCAGCGTCGCAAATCCGCGCAACAGCCCAAGCTCCTACGAGCATTACTTC.

This clonotype was found a few times. For the CDR3, the DNA is TGTGCCAGCACTCTTAGGGGACAGGGGTATTCACCCCTCCACTTT. Its translation: CASTLRGQGYSPLHF. This chain connects TRBV7-2 to TRBJ1-6; 10 nucleotides agree with TRBD1. Germline loops: CDR1 SGHTA, CDR2 FQGNSA. With V trimmed by 7 bases and J by 8 bases, 8 bases remained unmatched. This CDR3 comprises 15 residues. The full variable domain, in which reference TRBV7-2 and TRBJ1-6 provide the parts outside the CDR3, is GAGVSQSPSNKVTEKGKDVELRCDPISGHTALYWYRQSLGQGLEFLIYFQGNSAPDKSGLPSDRFSAERTGGSVSTLTIQRTQQEDSAVYLCASTLRGQGYSPLHFGNGTRLTVT.

The chain has TRBV6-2 or TRBV6-3 and TRBJ2-1, with D perhaps matching TRBD1 (6 bases). V lost 5 bases and J 4 bases, leaving 12 bases between the germline ends. CDR3 length: 14 residues. Germline-derived CDR1 and CDR2 are MNHEY and SVGEGT. The CDR3 nucleotides read TGTGCCAGCAGTACGAGGACAGTTTACAATGAGCAGTTCTTC. This translates into CASSTRTVYNEQFF.

This clonotype was picked up a small number of times. This sequence joins TRBV19 and TRBJ1-1; maybe TRBD1 (6 bases). This CDR3 is built from 13 residues. CDR1 is LNHDA, CDR2 SQIVND, per germline (reference sequence). Trimming pared 4 bases from V and 12 bases from J, leaving 18 bases between. The CDR3 spells CASSNTGPSGTFF. CDR3 bases: TGTGCCAGTAGTAATACAGGGCCCTCGGGAACTTTCTTT.

The rearrangement joins TRBV20-1 to TRBJ1-2; a weak D match, TRBD1 (6 bases). This CDR3 has 14 amino acids. CDR1 is DFQATT and CDR2 is SNEGSKA in the germline V gene (reference sequence). Trimming stripped 3 bases from V and 5 bases from J, with 16 bases between. The CDR3 reads CSARKQGRVYGYTF. CDR3 in DNA: TGCAGTGCTAGGAAACAGGGTAGGGTGTATGGCTACACCTTC.

This clonotype was counted only a few times. This chain joins TRBV20-1 and TRBJ2-1, with TRBD2 identical over 11 bases. The CDR3 has 16 residues. CDR1 is DFQATT, CDR2 SNEGSKA, per germline (reference sequence). V trimming: 4 bases; J trimming: 9 bases; junction bases outside the gene matches: 14. In nucleotides, the CDR3 is TGCAGTGCTACAAAAACTAGCGGGGGATTGGGGGGTGAGCAGTTCTTC. Protein product: CSATKTSGGLGGEQFF.

This clonotype was seen more than once but under ten times. The chain links TRBV5-5 to TRBJ2-1; 10 nucleotides agree with TRBD1. The CDR3 has 15 residues. V lost 3 bases, J lost 7 bases, and 7 bases stayed unmatched. CDR1 SGHKS and CDR2 YYEKEE come from the germline V gene (reference sequence). CDR3 sequence: CASSWGQGFGNEQFF. CDR3 coding DNA: TGTGCCAGCAGCTGGGGACAGGGGTTTGGGAATGAGCAGTTCTTC.

The chain has TRBV5-1 and TRBJ2-3; D perhaps matches TRBD1 (5 bases). Germline V gene sequence: CDR1 SGHRS, CDR2 YFSETQ. The CDR3 has 15 residues. Trimming took off 0 bases at V and 4 bases at J, with 12 bases between the two ends. Written as DNA, the CDR3 is TGCGCCAGCAGCTTGGAAGGGGCTCCCCCAGATACGCAGTATTTT. Protein: CASSLEGAPPDTQYF.

This clonotype was seen many times. Written as DNA, the CDR3 is TGCGCCGAAGGAGGCGGGGATACGCAGTATTTT. Its translation: CAEGGGDTQYF. The chain employs TRBV29-1 and TRBJ2-3, with D maybe TRBD2 (5 bases). CDR1 SQVTM and CDR2 ANQGSEA come from the germline V gene. This CDR3 is built from 11 residues.

As concerns this clonotype: The CDR3 ends on some other residue instead of the conserved phenylalanine or tryptophan, so this is likely a read error. The chain combines TRBV6-5 with TRBJ1-2, with D uncertain. The germline V and J ends were trimmed by 7 bases and 1 base, with 7 bases remaining between them. The CDR3 extends over 12 amino acids. CDR1 MNHEY and CDR2 SVGAGI come from the germline V gene. The CDR3 nucleotides are TGTGCCAGCAAACAGAATAACTATGGCTACACCCTC. Protein sequence: CASKQNNYGYTL.

This clonotype was detected only a few times. The chain carries TRBV29-1 and TRBJ1-3; the match to TRBD1 covers 7 bases. Germline lookup yields CDR1 SQVTM and CDR2 ANQGSEA. Trimming took 4 bases from V and 1 from J; bases not matched to a gene: 4. This CDR3 is built from 14 residues. Here the CDR3 reads CSVVDRASGNTIYF. The CDR3 bases are TGCAGCGTTGTAGACAGGGCATCTGGAAACACCATATATTTT.

This clonotype has at least ten counts. The rearrangement joins TRBV12-3 or TRBV12-4 to TRBJ2-2, with 12 bases aligning to TRBD2. CDR3 size: 16 residues. With V trimmed by 5 bases and J by 7 bases, 8 bases remained unmatched. The CDR3 DNA reads TGTGCCAGCAGTGCTCTAGCGGGAGGGCCGAGCGGGGAGCTGTTTTTT. It specifies CASSALAGGPSGELFF.